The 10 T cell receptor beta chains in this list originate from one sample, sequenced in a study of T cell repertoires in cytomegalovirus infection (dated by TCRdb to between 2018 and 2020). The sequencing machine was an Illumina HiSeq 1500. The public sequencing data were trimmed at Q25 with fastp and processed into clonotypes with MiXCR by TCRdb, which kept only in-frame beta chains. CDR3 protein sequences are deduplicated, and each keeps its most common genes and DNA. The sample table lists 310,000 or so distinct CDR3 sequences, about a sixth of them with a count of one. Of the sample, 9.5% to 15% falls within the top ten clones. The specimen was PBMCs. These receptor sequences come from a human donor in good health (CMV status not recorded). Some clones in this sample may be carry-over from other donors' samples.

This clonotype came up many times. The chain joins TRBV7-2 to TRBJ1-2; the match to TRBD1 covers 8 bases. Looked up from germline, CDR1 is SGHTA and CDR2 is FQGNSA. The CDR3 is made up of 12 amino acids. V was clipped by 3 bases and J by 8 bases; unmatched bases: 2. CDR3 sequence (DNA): TGTGCCAGCAGCTTCGGACAGGGCGGCTACACCTTC. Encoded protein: CASSFGQGGYTF.

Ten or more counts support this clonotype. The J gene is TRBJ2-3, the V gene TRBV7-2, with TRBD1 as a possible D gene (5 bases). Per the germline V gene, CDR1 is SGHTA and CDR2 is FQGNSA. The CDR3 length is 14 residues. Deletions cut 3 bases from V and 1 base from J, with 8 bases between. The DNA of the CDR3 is TGTGCCAGCAGCTTCTCGACAGGCACAGATACGCAGTATTTT. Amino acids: CASSFSTGTDTQYF. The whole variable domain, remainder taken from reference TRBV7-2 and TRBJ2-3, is GAGVSQSPSNKVTEKGKDVELRCDPISGHTALYWYRQSLGQGLEFLIYFQGNSAPDKSGLPSDRFSAERTGGSVSTLTIQRTQQEDSAVYLCASSFSTGTDTQYFGPGTRLTVL.

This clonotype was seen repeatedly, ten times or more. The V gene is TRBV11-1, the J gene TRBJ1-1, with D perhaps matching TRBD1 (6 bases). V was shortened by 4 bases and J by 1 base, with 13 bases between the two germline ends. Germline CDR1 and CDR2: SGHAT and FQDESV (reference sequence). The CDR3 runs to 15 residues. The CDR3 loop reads CASSSLVGGNTEAFF. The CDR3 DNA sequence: TGTGCCAGCAGCTCCCTAGTAGGGGGGAACACTGAAGCTTTCTTT.

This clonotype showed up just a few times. The CDR3 protein is CASSPQGSPNEKLFF. In nucleotides, the CDR3 is TGTGCCAGCAGTCCCCAAGGGAGTCCTAATGAAAAACTGTTTTTT. This chain uses TRBV27 with TRBJ1-4; the D is unclear. This CDR3 region has 15 residues. Germline-derived CDR1 and CDR2 are MNHEY and SMNVEV (reference sequence). V shed 5 bases and J shed 3 bases, with 13 bases lying between them. The variable domain in full, with the rest retrieved from reference TRBV27 and TRBJ1-4, is EAQVTQNPRYLITVTGKKLTVTCSQNMNHEYMSWYRQDPGLGLRQIYYSMNVEVTDKGDVPEGYKVSRKEKRNFPLILESPSPNQTSLYFCASSPQGSPNEKLFFGSGTQLSVL.

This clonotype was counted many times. CDR3 protein: CASSLFGMNTEAFF. The CDR3 coding sequence is TGTGCCAGCAGCTTGTTCGGAATGAACACTGAAGCTTTCTTT. The chain employs TRBV7-8 and TRBJ1-1; the D is unclear. Germline V gene sequence: CDR1 SGHVS, CDR2 FQNEAQ. V was cut by 3 bases and J by 0 bases, with 8 bases left in between. The CDR3 runs to 14 residues.

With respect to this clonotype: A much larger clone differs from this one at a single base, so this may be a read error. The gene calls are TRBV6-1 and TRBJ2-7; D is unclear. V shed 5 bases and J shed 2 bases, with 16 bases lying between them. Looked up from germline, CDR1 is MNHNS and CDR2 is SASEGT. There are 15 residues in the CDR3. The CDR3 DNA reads TGTGCCAGCAGTTACCCAGGACGGGCAACCTACGAGCAGTACTTC. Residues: CASSYPGRATYEQYF.

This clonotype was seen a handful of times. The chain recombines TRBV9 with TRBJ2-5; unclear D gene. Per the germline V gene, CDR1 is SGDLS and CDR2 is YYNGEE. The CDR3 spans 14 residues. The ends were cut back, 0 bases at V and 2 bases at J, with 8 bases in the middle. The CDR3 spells CASSVDHGQETQYF. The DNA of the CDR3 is TGTGCCAGCAGCGTAGACCACGGTCAAGAGACCCAGTACTTC.

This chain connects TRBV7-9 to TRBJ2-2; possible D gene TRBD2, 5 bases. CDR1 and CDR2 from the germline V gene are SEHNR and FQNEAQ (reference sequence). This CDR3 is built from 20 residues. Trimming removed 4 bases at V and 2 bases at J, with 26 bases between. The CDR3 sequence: CASSSWIRAGVGKNTGELFF. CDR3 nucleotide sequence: TGTGCCAGCAGCTCCTGGATAAGGGCCGGGGTAGGGAAAAACACCGGGGAGCTGTTTTTT.

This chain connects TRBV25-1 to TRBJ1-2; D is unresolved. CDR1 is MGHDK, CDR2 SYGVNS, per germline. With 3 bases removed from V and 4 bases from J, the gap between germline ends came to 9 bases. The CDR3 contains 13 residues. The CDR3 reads CASSEGTRYGYTF. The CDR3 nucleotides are TGTGCCAGCAGTGAGGGAACTCGCTATGGCTACACCTTC.

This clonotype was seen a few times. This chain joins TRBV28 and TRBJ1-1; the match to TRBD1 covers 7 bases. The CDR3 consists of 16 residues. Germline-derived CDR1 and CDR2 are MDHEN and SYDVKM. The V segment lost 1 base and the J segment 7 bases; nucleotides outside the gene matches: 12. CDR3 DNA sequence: TGTGCCAGCAGTTTATACCACGGACAGGAGGGCGGTGAAGCTTTCTTT. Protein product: CASSLYHGQEGGEAFF.